Following are 18 T cell receptor beta chains from one sample sequenced in a study of cytomegalovirus exposure and HLA in healthy donors listed by TCRdb under 2017. The library was made by the immunoSEQ multiplex PCR assay. A mixture of 60 forward primers for TCR Vbeta segments and 13 reverse primers for TCR Jbeta segments was used in the multiplex PCR. Not all clones reach the TCRdb copy of this immuneACCESS table, which keeps in-frame sequences only. Checked studies attribute under half of the gap to unresolved V genes and leave the rest unexplained. The table for this sample lists 110,000 to 150,000 clones; about 85% of them were counted only once. Jointly, the top ten make up almost 2.5% of the sample. The sequencing sample was made of PBMCs. The receptor source for this set is a boy aged 2 to 9 in good health and CMV-seronegative.

This clone was observed once. The chain recombines TRBV4-1 with TRBJ2-5; 8 positions match TRBD1. Trimming at V came to 1 base and at J to 0 bases, leaving 1 base not matched to a gene. Germline CDR1 reads MGHRA; CDR2 reads YSYEKL. The CDR3 is 15 amino acids. CDR3 in amino acids: CASSQGDRYQETQYF. CDR3 in DNA: TGCGCCAGCAGCCAAGGGGACAGGTACCAAGAGACCCAGTACTTC.

The chain has TRBV6-6 and TRBJ2-3; 8 bases are a match to TRBD1. V gave up 7 bases and J gave up 2 bases; unmatched junction bases: 8. CDR3 size: 15 residues. Germline V CDR1 and CDR2: MNHNY, SVGAGI (reference sequence). CDR3 coding DNA: TGTGCCAGCACCAAGGGACAGGATAACACAGATACGCAGTATTTT. Translating gives CASTKGQDNTDTQYF.

V is TRBV4-1 and J is TRBJ1-3; TRBD1 might be the D (5 bases). Germline CDR1 is MGHRA and CDR2 is YSYEKL. The CDR3 loop spans 17 amino acids. V lost 4 bases to trimming and J lost 0 bases, with 16 bases between them. The CDR3 sequence is CASSRRGESISGNTIYF. The CDR3 DNA is TGCGCCAGCAGCCGACGGGGGGAATCTATCTCTGGAAACACCATATATTTT.

The rearrangement links TRBV28 to TRBJ2-3; tentatively, D is TRBD1 (5 bases). CDR1 and CDR2 (germline): MDHEN, SYDVKM. V lost 5 bases and J 2 bases, leaving 17 bases between the germline ends. The CDR3 has 16 amino acids. CDR3 loop: CASSPARVGLTDTQYF. The CDR3, as DNA: TGTGCCAGCAGTCCGGCCAGGGTAGGCCTCACAGATACGCAGTATTTT.

The chain is built from TRBV5-4 and TRBJ2-7; 8 bases match TRBD1. J lost 4 bases, V lost 4 bases, and 10 bases had no gene match. This CDR3 spans 15 amino acids. CDR1 SGHNT and CDR2 YYREEE come from the germline V gene (reference sequence). CDR3 nucleotides: TGTGCCAGCAGCCGGCGGGGCAGGGGGCTATACGAGCAGTACTTC. Its translation: CASSRRGRGLYEQYF. Together with reference TRBV5-4 and TRBJ2-7, the CDR3 gives the full variable domain: ETGVTQSPTHLIKTRGQQVTLRCSSQSGHNTVSWYQQALGQGPQFIFQYYREEENGRGNFPPRFSGLQFPNYSSELNVNALELDDSALYLCASSRRGRGLYEQYFGPGTRLTVT.

Remarks on this clone: Different DNA sequences within this sample yield the same CDR3. The genes are TRBV6-5 and TRBJ2-7; tentative D call: TRBD2 (6 bases). V was cut by 5 bases and J by 4 bases, with 12 bases left in between. CDR3 length: 13 residues. Per the germline V gene, CDR1 is MNHEY and CDR2 is SVGAGI. CDR3 bases: TGTGCCAGCAGTCGGGACTCTACATACGAGCAGTACTTC. Protein product: CASSRDSTYEQYF.

This clone was observed once. V and J are TRBV25-1 and TRBJ1-3; the D is unclear. CDR1 and CDR2 (germline): MGHDK, SYGVNS. The CDR3 extends over 16 amino acids. V was trimmed by 2 bases and J by 0 bases, leaving 11 bases between them. CDR3 loop: CASSEGRASSGNTIYF. The CDR3 nucleotides are TGTGCCAGCAGTGAAGGTAGAGCAAGCTCTGGAAACACCATATATTTT.

This chain uses TRBV28 with TRBJ1-4; no clear D. Germline lookup yields CDR1 MDHEN and CDR2 SYDVKM. V lost 3 bases to trimming and J lost 6 bases, with 8 bases between them. The CDR3 consists of 13 residues. The CDR3 region is CASSLQADEKLFF. The CDR3 coding sequence is TGTGCCAGCAGTTTGCAGGCCGATGAAAAACTGTTTTTT.

V gene TRBV4-3 combines with J gene TRBJ2-7; TRBD2 aligns across 7 bases. The junction had 11 bases not matched to a gene; V was cut back by 0 bases and J by 6 bases. CDR3 length equals 16 residues. CDR1 is LGHNA and CDR2 is YSLEER in the germline V gene. CDR3: CASSQEFASGGFEQYF. For the CDR3, the DNA is TGCGCCAGCAGCCAAGAATTTGCTAGCGGCGGTTTCGAGCAGTACTTC.

V usage is TRBV15 and J usage is TRBJ2-1; 8 nucleotides align to TRBD2. Germline V lookup: CDR1 LNHNV, CDR2 YYDKDF (reference sequence). The CDR3 has 17 residues. The trim removed 0 bases at V and 0 bases at J, leaving 4 bases unmatched. In DNA form, the CDR3 reads TGTGCCACCAGCAGAGATCCGACTAGCGTCTCCTACAATGAGCAGTTCTTC. Protein product: CATSRDPTSVSYNEQFF.

This clone turned up a few times. This rearrangement joins TRBV6-5 to TRBJ2-2; D might be TRBD1 (5 bases). The V end lost 6 bases, the J end lost 6 bases, and 11 bases lay between the germline ends. CDR1 is MNHEY and CDR2 is SVGAGI in the germline V gene. The length of the CDR3 is 13 residues. CDR3 sequence (DNA): TGTGCCAGCAGCACCACAGGTTCCGGGGAGCTGTTTTTT. As protein: CASSTTGSGELFF.

This rearrangement joins TRBV7-2 to TRBJ1-3; D perhaps matches TRBD1 (6 bases). V lost 3 bases, J lost 4 bases, and 10 bases lay in between. The CDR3 spans 14 residues. Germline V gene sequence: CDR1 SGHTA, CDR2 FQGNSA. CDR3 residues: CASSFGGRGNTIYF. CDR3 nucleotides: TGTGCCAGCAGCTTCGGGGGGCGAGGAAACACCATATATTTT.

This chain links TRBV23-1 with TRBJ2-7; D possibly corresponds to TRBD1 (5 bases). TRBV23-1 is placed among ORFs of uncertain function. Trimming pared 2 bases from V and 2 bases from J, leaving 19 bases between. This CDR3 has 17 residues. The DNA for the CDR3 is TGCGCCAGCAGTCAACCGGAGCCTCTCCAGGGCGCCTACGAGCAGTACTTC. Translating it yields CASSQPEPLQGAYEQYF.

This chain links TRBV4-2 with TRBJ1-1; D call uncertain. The CDR3 spans 15 residues. Germline CDR1 is LGHNA and CDR2 is YNFKEQ. Deletions cut 2 bases from V and 2 bases from J, with 12 bases between. The CDR3 spells CASSQFLADNTEAFF. Here the CDR3 DNA reads TGTGCCAGCAGCCAATTCCTGGCAGATAACACTGAAGCTTTCTTT.

This clone was seen only a few times. J is TRBJ2-1 and V is TRBV7-2; TRBD2 aligns across 13 bases. Germline CDR1 SGHTA, CDR2 FQGNSA. V trimming: 5 bases; J trimming: 9 bases; junction bases outside the gene matches: 7. This CDR3 spans 15 amino acids. The CDR3 DNA sequence: TGTGCCAGCAGCAGGACTAGCGGGAGTAACGGTGAGCAGTTCTTC. Residues: CASSRTSGSNGEQFF.

V usage is TRBV19 and J usage is TRBJ1-1; 7 bases fit TRBD1. This CDR3 is 14 amino acids long. Per germline, CDR1 LNHDA and CDR2 SQIVND (reference sequence). Losses at the gene ends were 5 bases for V and 2 bases for J; bases not matched to a gene: 5. The CDR3: CASSPRQGNTEAFF. The CDR3 nucleotides read TGTGCCAGTAGTCCGCGACAGGGTAACACTGAAGCTTTCTTT.

V usage is TRBV25-1 and J usage is TRBJ2-6; TRBD1 is a possible D gene (6 bases). From germline, CDR1 is MGHDK and CDR2 SYGVNS. This CDR3 has 17 residues. The germline V and J ends were trimmed by 1 base and 0 bases, with 10 bases remaining between them. The CDR3: CASSESVGGSGANVLTF. The CDR3 DNA reads TGTGCCAGCAGTGAATCTGTAGGGGGCTCTGGGGCCAACGTCCTGACTTTC.

The rearrangement links TRBV7-9 to TRBJ1-1; D is ambiguous. Germline-derived CDR1 and CDR2 are SEHNR and FQNEAQ (reference sequence). V was trimmed by 5 bases and J by 5 bases, leaving 12 bases between them. This CDR3 comprises 13 residues. The CDR3 coding sequence is TGTGCCAGCAGCATACCCACCGGGACTGAAGCTTTCTTT. It yields the protein CASSIPTGTEAFF.